This passage covers 7 T cell receptor beta chains from one sample sequenced in a study of response to subunit inactivated influenza vaccine. TCRdb independently ran MiXCR on the RT-PCR reads; one entry per CDR3 protein. Of about 570,000 distinct CDR3 sequences in the sample, about 11% were seen once. These data also featured in a second study, about T cells expressing NK-cell markers. This second study notes: As the method of synthesis, 5'RACE template switching with UMIs yielded TCR beta cDNA.

The specimen was PBMCs from blood, collected on the day of vaccination. These receptors were collected from a man between 50 and 59 years old who received an inactivated influenza vaccine.

V gene TRBV18 combines with J gene TRBJ1-6; weak D call: TRBD1 (6 bases). V gave up 3 bases and J gave up 4 bases, with 13 bases separating them. The CDR3 length is 16 residues. Germline CDR1 is KGHSH and CDR2 is LQKENI. The CDR3 DNA follows: TGTGCCAGCTCACCTAAACAGGGACCTTATAATTCACCCCTCCACTTT. It encodes CASSPKQGPYNSPLHF.

The CDR3 coding sequence is TGCAGTGCTAGGGAGGTTTATTCAGATACGCAGTATTTT. It yields the protein CSAREVYSDTQYF. The chain links TRBV20-1 to TRBJ2-3; weak D call: TRBD2 (5 bases). V was pared by 3 bases and J by 4 bases, with 11 bases between. Germline V gives CDR1 DFQATT, CDR2 SNEGSKA (reference sequence). This CDR3 has 13 amino acids.

The chain links TRBV4-3 to TRBJ2-5; 10 bases are a match to TRBD2. CDR1 and CDR2 from the germline V gene are LGHNA and YSLEER. There are 16 residues in the CDR3. The V gene end was trimmed by 0 bases and the J gene end by 3 bases; junction bases not matched to a gene: 4. The CDR3, as DNA: TGCGCCAGCAGCCAAGATTGGGGACTAGCGAAAGAGACCCAGTACTTC. Its translation is CASSQDWGLAKETQYF.

The rearrangement joins TRBV7-9 to TRBJ1-2, with D unresolved. The V end lost 1 base, the J end lost 4 bases, and 7 bases lay between the germline ends. The germline V gene encodes CDR1 SEHNR and CDR2 FQNEAQ (reference sequence). The CDR3 spans 13 residues. Written as DNA, the CDR3 is TGTGCCAGCAGCTTAGGGACTTTCTATGGCTACACCTTC. Encoded protein: CASSLGTFYGYTF.

The rearrangement uses TRBV4-2 and TRBJ1-6, with a weak D call TRBD1 (5 bases). Germline V CDR1 and CDR2: LGHNA, YNFKEQ. The V gene lost 1 base and the J gene lost 6 bases, with 13 bases spanning the gap. The CDR3 loop spans 16 amino acids. The DNA of the CDR3 is TGTGCCAGCAGCCAAGTCGGGTCGGGGGGTAATTCACCCCTCCACTTT. It specifies CASSQVGSGGNSPLHF.

The J gene is TRBJ2-1, the V gene TRBV15; D gene unclear. In germline, CDR1 is LNHNV, CDR2 YYDKDF (reference sequence). The V end was cut by 2 bases, the J end by 6 bases, with 8 bases between. This CDR3 contains 13 residues. CDR3 in DNA: TGTGCCACCAGCAGACAGATCCTCAATGAGCAGTTCTTC. Translated, it gives CATSRQILNEQFF.

In its sample, this clonotype was seen many times. The J gene is TRBJ2-3, the V gene TRBV29-1; D is possibly TRBD2 (6 bases). V lost 3 bases and J 10 bases, leaving 17 bases between the germline ends. The CDR3 is made up of 13 amino acids. Germline lookup yields CDR1 SQVTM and CDR2 ANQGSEA. CDR3 sequence: CSVEWASGGAQYF. The DNA of the CDR3 is TGCAGCGTTGAGTGGGCCTCCGGAGGGGCGCAGTATTTT.